One and the same sample provided the 2 T cell receptor beta chains below, sequenced in a study of blood T cell repertoires in COVID-19. TCRdb's copy holds only in-frame clones and misses some; the assay was immunoSEQ multiplex PCR. This table holds 300,000 to 400,000 clones, around nine tenths found once. Sequenced sample: PBMCs or T cells enriched from blood (not recorded which). These receptors all come from a woman aged 25 to 45 with acute COVID-19.

This clone was observed a few times. The rearrangement uses TRBV6-5 and TRBJ2-7, with 11 bases aligning to TRBD2. The CDR3 spans 15 residues. Germline values: CDR1 MNHEY, CDR2 SVGAGI. The V and J ends lost 0 bases and 3 bases, in that order; junction bases with no gene match: 1. The CDR3 DNA sequence: TGTGCCAGCAGTTACTCGACTAGCGGGGACTACGAGCAGTACTTC. Translation gives CASSYSTSGDYEQYF.

The chain carries TRBV24-1 and TRBJ1-2; 9 nucleotides agree with TRBD1. Germline values: CDR1 KGHDR, CDR2 SFDVKD. The CDR3 has 15 residues. J was trimmed by 8 bases and V by 4 bases; bases with no gene match: 10. As DNA, the CDR3 is TGTGCCACCAGTGACCCTGGACAGGGGTCGAGGGGCTACACCTTC. Its protein product is CATSDPGQGSRGYTF.